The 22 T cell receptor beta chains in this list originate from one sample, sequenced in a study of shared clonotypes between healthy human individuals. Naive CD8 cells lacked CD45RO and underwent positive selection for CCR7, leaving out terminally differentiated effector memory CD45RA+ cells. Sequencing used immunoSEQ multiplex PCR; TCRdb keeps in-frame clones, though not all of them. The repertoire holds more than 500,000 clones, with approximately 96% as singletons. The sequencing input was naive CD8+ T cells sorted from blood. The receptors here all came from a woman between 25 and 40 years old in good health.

DNA for the CDR3: TGTGCCTGGAGAGACAGGCCTGGAAACACCATATATTTT. Its protein is CAWRDRPGNTIYF. This chain links TRBV30 with TRBJ1-3; D is possibly TRBD1 (6 bases). The CDR3 totals 13 residues. The V and J ends lost 3 bases and 2 bases respectively, with 8 bases between them. CDR1 is GTSNPN, CDR2 SVGIG, per germline (reference sequence).

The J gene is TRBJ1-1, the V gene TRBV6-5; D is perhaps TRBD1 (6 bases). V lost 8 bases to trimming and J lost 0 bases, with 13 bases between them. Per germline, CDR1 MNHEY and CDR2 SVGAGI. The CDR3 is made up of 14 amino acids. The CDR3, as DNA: TGTGCCAGCTTCGAAGACAGGATGAACACTGAAGCTTTCTTT. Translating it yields CASFEDRMNTEAFF.

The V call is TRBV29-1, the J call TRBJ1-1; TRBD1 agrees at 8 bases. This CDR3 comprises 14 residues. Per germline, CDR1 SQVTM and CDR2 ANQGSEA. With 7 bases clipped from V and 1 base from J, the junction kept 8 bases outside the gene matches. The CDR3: CSALGQAENTEAFF. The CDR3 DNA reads TGCAGCGCCCTGGGACAGGCAGAGAACACTGAAGCTTTCTTT.

CDR3 nucleotides: TGTGCCAGCAGTTTACTCCTTTCTTTCACAGATACGCAGTATTTT. This gives the protein CASSLLLSFTDTQYF. The V gene is TRBV28, the J gene TRBJ2-3; unclear D gene. CDR1 and CDR2 (germline): MDHEN, SYDVKM. V was trimmed by 2 bases and J by 2 bases, leaving 11 bases between them. CDR3 length equals 15 residues.

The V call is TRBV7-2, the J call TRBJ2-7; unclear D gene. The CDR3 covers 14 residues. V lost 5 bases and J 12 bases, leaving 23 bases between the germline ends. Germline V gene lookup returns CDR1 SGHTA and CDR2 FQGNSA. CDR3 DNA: TGTGCCAGCAGCCCGATCGGCGCCTTTTTTTCTACGTACTTC. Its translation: CASSPIGAFFSTYF.

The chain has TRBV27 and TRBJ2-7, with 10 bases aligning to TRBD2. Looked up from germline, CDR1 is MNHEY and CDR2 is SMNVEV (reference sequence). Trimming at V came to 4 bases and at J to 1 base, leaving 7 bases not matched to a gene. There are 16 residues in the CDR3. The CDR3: CASSSTGTSESYEQYF. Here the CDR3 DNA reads TGTGCCAGCAGTTCAACCGGGACTAGCGAATCCTACGAGCAGTACTTC.

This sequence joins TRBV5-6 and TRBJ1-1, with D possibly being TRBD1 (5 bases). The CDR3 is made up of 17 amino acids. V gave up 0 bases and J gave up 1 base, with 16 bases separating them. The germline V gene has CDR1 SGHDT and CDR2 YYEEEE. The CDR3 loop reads CASSLGFSGTANTEAFF. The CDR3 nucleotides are TGTGCCAGCAGCTTGGGATTTTCAGGGACGGCGAACACTGAAGCTTTCTTT.

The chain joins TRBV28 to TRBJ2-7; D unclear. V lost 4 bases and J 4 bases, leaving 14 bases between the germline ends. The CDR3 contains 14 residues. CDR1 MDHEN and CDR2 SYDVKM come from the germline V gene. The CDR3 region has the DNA TGTGCCAGCAGTTCACCGGACGGCGCATACGAGCAGTACTTC. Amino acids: CASSSPDGAYEQYF.

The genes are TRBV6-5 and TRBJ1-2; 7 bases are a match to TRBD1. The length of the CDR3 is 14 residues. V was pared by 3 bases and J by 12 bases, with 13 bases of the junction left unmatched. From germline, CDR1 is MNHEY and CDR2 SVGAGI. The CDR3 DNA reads TGTGCCAGCAGTTATTCACAGGGGATGTGGGAGAACACCTTC. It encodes CASSYSQGMWENTF.

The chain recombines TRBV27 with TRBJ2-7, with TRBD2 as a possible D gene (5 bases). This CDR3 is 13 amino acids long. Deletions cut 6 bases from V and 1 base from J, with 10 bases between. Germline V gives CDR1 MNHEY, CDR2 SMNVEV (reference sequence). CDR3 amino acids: CASRITSSYEQYF. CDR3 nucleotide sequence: TGTGCCAGCAGGATTACTAGTTCCTACGAGCAGTACTTC.

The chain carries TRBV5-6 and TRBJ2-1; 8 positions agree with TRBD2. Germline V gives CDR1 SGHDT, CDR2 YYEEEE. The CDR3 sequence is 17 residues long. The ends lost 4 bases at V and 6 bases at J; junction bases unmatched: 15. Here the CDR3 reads CASSPINGLREANEQFF. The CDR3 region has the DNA TGTGCCAGCAGCCCGATCAACGGACTGCGGGAGGCCAATGAGCAGTTCTTC.

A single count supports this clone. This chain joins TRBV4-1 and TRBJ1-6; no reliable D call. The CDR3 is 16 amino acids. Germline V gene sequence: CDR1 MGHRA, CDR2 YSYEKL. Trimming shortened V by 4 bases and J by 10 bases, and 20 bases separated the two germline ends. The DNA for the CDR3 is TGCGCCAGCAGCCCTTGGGGAGGGCCGGTCGAATCACCCCTCCACTTT. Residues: CASSPWGGPVESPLHF.

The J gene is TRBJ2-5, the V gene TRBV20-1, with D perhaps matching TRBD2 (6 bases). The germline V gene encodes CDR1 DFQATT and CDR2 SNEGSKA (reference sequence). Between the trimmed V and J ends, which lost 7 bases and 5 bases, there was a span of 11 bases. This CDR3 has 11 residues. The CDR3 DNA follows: TGCAGTGGGCCTCGGGGGGAGACCCAGTACTTC. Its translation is CSGPRGETQYF.

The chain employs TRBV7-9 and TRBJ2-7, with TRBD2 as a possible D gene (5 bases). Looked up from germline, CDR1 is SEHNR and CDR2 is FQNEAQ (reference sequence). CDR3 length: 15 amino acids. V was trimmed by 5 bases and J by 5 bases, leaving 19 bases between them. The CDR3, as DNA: TGTGCCAGCAGCCCGAGCGGCGAGGGTTTTAACGAGCAGTACTTC. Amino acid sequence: CASSPSGEGFNEQYF.

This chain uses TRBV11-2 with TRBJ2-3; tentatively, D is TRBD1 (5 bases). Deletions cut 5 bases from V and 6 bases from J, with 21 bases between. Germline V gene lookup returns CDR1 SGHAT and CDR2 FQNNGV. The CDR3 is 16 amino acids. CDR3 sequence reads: CASSHPTARQPDTQYF. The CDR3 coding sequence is TGTGCCAGCAGCCACCCGACAGCCCGACAGCCGGATACGCAGTATTTT.

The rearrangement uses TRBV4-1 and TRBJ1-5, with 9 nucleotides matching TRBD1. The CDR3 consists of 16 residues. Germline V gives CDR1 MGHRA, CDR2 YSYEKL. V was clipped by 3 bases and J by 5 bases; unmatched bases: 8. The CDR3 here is CASSHGTGNYDQPQHF. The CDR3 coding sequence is TGCGCCAGCAGCCATGGGACAGGGAATTATGATCAGCCCCAGCATTTT.

The CDR3 spells CAWSIGQGGEAFF. CDR3 sequence (DNA): TGTGCCTGGAGTATCGGACAGGGTGGTGAAGCTTTCTTT. The chain combines TRBV30 with TRBJ1-1; 8 bases line up with TRBD1. The CDR3 consists of 13 residues. V lost 2 bases, J lost 7 bases, and 6 bases stayed unmatched. The germline gives CDR1 GTSNPN, CDR2 SVGIG (reference sequence).

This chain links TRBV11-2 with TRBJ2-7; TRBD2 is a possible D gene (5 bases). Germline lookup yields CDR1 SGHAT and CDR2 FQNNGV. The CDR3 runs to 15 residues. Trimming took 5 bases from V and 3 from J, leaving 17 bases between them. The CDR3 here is CASSVGIGSIYEQYF. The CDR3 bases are TGTGCCAGCAGCGTCGGGATCGGTAGTATCTACGAGCAGTACTTC. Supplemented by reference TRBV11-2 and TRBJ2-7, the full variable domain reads EAGVAQSPRYKIIEKRQSVAFWCNPISGHATLYWYQQILGQGPKLLIQFQNNGVVDDSQLPKDRFSAERLKGVDSTLKIQPAKLEDSAVYLCASSVGIGSIYEQYFGPGTRLTVT.

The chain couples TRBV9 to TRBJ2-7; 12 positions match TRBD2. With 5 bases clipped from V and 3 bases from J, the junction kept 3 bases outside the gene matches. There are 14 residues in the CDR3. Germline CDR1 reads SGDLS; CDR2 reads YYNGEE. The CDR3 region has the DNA TGTGCCAGCAGTGGGACTAGCGGGTTCTACGAGCAGTACTTC. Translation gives CASSGTSGFYEQYF.

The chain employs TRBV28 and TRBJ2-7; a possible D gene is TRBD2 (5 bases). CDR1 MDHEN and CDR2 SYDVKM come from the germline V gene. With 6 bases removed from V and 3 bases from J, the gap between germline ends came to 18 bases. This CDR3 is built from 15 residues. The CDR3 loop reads CASSNPGSARYEQYF. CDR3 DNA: TGTGCCAGCAGCAACCCGGGAAGTGCCCGCTACGAGCAGTACTTC.

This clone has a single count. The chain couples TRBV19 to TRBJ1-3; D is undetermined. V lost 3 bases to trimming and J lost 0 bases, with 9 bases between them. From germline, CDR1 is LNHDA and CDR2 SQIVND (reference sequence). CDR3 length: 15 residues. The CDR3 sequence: CASSISTGSGNTIYF. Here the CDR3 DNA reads TGTGCCAGTAGTATTTCCACGGGCTCTGGAAACACCATATATTTT.

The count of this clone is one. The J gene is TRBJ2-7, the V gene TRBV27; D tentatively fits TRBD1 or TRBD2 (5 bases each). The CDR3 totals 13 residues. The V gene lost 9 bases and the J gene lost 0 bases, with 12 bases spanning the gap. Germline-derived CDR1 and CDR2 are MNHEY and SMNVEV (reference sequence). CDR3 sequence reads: CASTGTNSYEQYF. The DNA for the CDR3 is TGTGCCAGTACCGGGACGAACTCCTACGAGCAGTACTTC.